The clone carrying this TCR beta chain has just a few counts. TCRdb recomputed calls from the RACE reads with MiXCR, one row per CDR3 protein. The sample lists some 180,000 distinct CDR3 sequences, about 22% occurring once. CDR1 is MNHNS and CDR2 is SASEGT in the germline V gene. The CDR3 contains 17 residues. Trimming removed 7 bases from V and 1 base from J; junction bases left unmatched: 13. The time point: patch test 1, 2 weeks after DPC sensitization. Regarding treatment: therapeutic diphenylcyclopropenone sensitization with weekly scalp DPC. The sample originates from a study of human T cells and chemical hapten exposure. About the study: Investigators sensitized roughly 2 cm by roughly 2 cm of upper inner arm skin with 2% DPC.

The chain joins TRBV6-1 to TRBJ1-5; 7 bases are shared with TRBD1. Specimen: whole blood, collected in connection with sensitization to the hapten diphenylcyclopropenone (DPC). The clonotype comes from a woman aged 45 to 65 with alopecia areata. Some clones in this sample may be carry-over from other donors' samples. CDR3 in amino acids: CASTERGGWGSNQPQHF. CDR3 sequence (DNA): TGTGCCAGCACTGAGAGAGGGGGCTGGGGCAGCAATCAGCCCCAGCATTTT.